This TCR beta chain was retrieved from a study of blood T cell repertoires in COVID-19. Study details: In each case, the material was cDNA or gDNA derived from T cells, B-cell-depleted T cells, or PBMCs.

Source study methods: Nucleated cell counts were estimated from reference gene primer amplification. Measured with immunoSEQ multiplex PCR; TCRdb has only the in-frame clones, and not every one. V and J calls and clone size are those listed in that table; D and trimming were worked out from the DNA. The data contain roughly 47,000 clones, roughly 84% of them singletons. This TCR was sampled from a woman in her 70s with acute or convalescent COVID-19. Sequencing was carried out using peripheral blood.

The CDR3, as DNA: TGTGCCACCCAGGAAGGAGGGCGGGAGACCCAGTACTTC. Protein: CATQEGGRETQYF. The rearrangement uses TRBV24-1 and TRBJ2-5, with D perhaps TRBD2 (6 bases). CDR1 is KGHDR, CDR2 SFDVKD, per germline. Trimming removed 9 bases from V and 5 bases from J, with 15 bases in between. CDR3 length: 13 amino acids.